This T cell receptor beta chain was captured in a study of T cell repertoires in cytomegalovirus infection. Broader study findings: In two of eight donors, the top clonotype was HLA-C-restricted CMV-specific.

Of note for this clonotype: What it binds is not known.

One entry per CDR3 protein, called by TCRdb with MiXCR from the reads. The table records roughly 720,000 distinct CDR3 sequences, 35% of them present only once. Trimming took 1 base from V and 4 from J, leaving 8 bases between them. Germline lookup yields CDR1 MDHEN and CDR2 SYDVKM. The CDR3 loop spans 13 amino acids. The TCR comes from a human donor in good health (CMV status not recorded). Some clones in this sample may be carry-over from other donors' samples. Specimen: PBMCs. The gene calls are TRBV28 and TRBJ2-7; D call uncertain. In nucleotides, the CDR3 is TGTGCCAGCAGTTTATACCGATATTACGAGCAGTACTTC. Protein product: CASSLYRYYEQYF.